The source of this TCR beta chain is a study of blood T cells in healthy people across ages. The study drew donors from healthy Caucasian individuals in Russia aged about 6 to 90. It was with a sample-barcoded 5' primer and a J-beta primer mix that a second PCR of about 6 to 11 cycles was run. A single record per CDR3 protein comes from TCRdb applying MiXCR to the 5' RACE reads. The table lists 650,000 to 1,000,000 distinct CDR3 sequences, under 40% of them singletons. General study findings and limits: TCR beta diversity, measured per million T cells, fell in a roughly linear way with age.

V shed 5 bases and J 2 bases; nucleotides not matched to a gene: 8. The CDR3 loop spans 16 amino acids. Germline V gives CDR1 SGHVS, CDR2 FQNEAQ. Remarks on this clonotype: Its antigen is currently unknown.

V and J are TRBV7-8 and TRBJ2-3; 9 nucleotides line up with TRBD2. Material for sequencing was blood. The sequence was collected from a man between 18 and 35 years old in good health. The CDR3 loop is CASSHIAGDLTDTQYF. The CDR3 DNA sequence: TGTGCCAGCAGCCATATAGCGGGGGACCTCACAGATACGCAGTATTTT.